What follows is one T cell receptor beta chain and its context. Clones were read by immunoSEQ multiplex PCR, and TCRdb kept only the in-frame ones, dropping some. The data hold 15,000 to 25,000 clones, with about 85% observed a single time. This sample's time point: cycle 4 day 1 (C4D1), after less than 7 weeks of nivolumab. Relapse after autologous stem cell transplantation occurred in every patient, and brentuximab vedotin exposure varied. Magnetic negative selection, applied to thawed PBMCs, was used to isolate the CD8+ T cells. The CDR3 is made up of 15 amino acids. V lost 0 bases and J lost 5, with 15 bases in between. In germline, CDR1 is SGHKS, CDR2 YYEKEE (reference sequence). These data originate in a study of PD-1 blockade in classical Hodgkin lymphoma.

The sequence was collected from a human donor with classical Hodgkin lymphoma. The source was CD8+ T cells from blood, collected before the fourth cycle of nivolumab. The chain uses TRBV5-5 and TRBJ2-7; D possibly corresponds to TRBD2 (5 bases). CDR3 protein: CASSLDDGGSHEQYF. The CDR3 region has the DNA TGTGCCAGCAGCTTGGACGACGGAGGAAGCCACGAGCAGTACTTC.